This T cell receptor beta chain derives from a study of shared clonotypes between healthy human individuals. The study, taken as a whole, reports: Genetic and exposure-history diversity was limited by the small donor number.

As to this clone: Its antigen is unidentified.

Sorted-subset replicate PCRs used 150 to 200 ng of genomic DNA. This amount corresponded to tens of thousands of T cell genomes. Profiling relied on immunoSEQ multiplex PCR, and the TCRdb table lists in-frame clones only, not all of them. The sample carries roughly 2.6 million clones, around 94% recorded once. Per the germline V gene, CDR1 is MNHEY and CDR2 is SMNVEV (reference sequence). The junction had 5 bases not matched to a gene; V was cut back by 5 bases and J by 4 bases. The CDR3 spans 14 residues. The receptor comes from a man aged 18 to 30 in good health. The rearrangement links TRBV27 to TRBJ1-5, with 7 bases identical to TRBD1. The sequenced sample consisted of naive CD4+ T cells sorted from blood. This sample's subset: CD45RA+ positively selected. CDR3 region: CASSLGTANQPQHF. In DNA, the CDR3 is TGTGCCAGCAGTCTTGGGACAGCAAATCAGCCCCAGCATTTT.